A single TCR beta chain is shown here with its context. Molecular barcoding with unique molecular identifiers was used for the TCRbeta library. TCRdb re-derived calls from the PCR reads in MiXCR, one entry per CDR3 protein. The top ten hold around 5% of the sample, which has a few hundred thousand distinct CDR3 sequences, roughly a tenth seen once. The germline gives CDR1 LNHDA, CDR2 SQIVND (reference sequence). The CDR3 extends over 15 amino acids. The ends lost 2 bases at V and 5 bases at J; junction bases unmatched: 7. The data are from a study of T-cell reconstitution after alpha-beta-depleted transplantation in children.

The receptor comes from a human donor who donated a stem cell graft to a child with SCID. Sequenced material: PBMCs from the stem cell graft donor, taken from the stem cell graft. The chain couples TRBV19 to TRBJ1-2; 8 bases are shared with TRBD1. This CDR3 reads CASSIPSDRAYGYTF. In DNA, the CDR3 is TGTGCCAGTAGTATACCCTCGGACAGGGCATATGGCTACACCTTC.